The 20 T cell receptor beta chains below all came from one sample that was sequenced in a study of blood T cell repertoires in COVID-19. Libraries were prepared by immunoSEQ multiplex PCR; TCRdb keeps only in-frame clonotypes and omits some of them. This sample has over 30,000 clones, with approximately 82% found just once. Sequencing used peripheral blood. Receptors originate from an older man with active or convalescent COVID-19.

There are a few counts of this clone. This chain uses TRBV28 with TRBJ2-7; D perhaps matches TRBD2 (6 bases). CDR1 and CDR2 from the germline V gene are MDHEN and SYDVKM. The CDR3 is made up of 16 amino acids. The V end was cut by 5 bases, the J end by 4 bases, with 21 bases between. CDR3 nucleotides: TGTGCCAGCAGTCCCCTTCAATTTACGGGAGCTTACGAGCAGTACTTC. Translation: CASSPLQFTGAYEQYF.

V gene TRBV29-1 combines with J gene TRBJ2-1, with 11 bases that match TRBD2. CDR1 and CDR2 from the germline V gene are SQVTM and ANQGSEA. The ends lost 5 bases at V and 6 bases at J; junction bases unmatched: 27. This CDR3 is built from 21 residues. CDR3 DNA sequence: TGCAGCGTTACAGGGGACTATAGCGGGAGGGCCGGTTCGGGTGAAGTCAATGAGCAGTTCTTC. It translates to CSVTGDYSGRAGSGEVNEQFF.

The chain employs TRBV18 and TRBJ1-5, with TRBD1 matching over 9 bases. There are 17 residues in the CDR3. The J segment lost 4 bases and the V segment lost 0 bases, leaving 7 bases of the junction unmatched. Germline loops: CDR1 KGHSH, CDR2 LQKENI. The CDR3 nucleotides read TGTGCCAGCTCACCACCCTCTATGACAGGGGGGAATCAGCCCCAGCATTTT. Amino acids: CASSPPSMTGGNQPQHF.

The rearrangement joins TRBV19 to TRBJ1-2, with 10 bases matching TRBD1. In germline, CDR1 is LNHDA, CDR2 SQIVND (reference sequence). This CDR3 contains 13 residues. With V trimmed by 7 bases and J by 6 bases, 5 bases remained unmatched. This CDR3 reads CASMDRGTNGYTF. The DNA of the CDR3 is TGTGCCAGTATGGACAGGGGGACGAATGGCTACACCTTC.

J is TRBJ1-3 and V is TRBV2, with a tentative D call TRBD1 (5 bases). The CDR3 extends over 14 amino acids. Deletions cut 10 bases from V and 8 bases from J, with 21 bases between. Looked up from germline, CDR1 is SNHLY and CDR2 is FYNNEI. This chain's CDR3 is CAIRQSAGMDTIYF. CDR3 nucleotide sequence: TGTGCCATACGACAATCGGCAGGGATGGACACCATATATTTT.

This rearrangement joins TRBV7-2 to TRBJ1-1; TRBD1 agrees at 9 bases. This CDR3 region has 15 residues. V was pared by 5 bases and J by 4 bases, with 8 bases of the junction left unmatched. Germline CDR1 and CDR2: SGHTA and FQGNSA. The CDR3 region has the DNA TGTGCCAGCAGCGCAACAGGGGGCAGGGGCACTGAAGCTTTCTTT. This translates into CASSATGGRGTEAFF.

V usage is TRBV2 and J usage is TRBJ2-5; 7 bases line up with TRBD1. CDR3 length: 15 amino acids. With 0 bases clipped from V and 4 bases from J, the junction kept 5 bases outside the gene matches. The germline V gene encodes CDR1 SNHLY and CDR2 FYNNEI. The CDR3: CASSEAVTGAETQYF. The CDR3 nucleotides read TGTGCCAGCAGTGAAGCTGTAACAGGGGCAGAGACCCAGTACTTC.

The chain carries TRBV10-3 and TRBJ2-3; D might be TRBD1 (5 bases). Trimming took 3 bases from V and 4 from J, leaving 8 bases between them. Germline CDR1 is ENHRY and CDR2 is SYGVKD. The CDR3 length is 13 residues. In DNA form, the CDR3 reads TGTGCCATCAGTGAAGGGGCCGCAGATACGCAGTATTTT. Residues: CAISEGAADTQYF.

The chain recombines TRBV6-1 with TRBJ2-5; TRBD2 matches 10 bases. Germline V lookup: CDR1 MNHNS, CDR2 SASEGT. The CDR3 spans 16 residues. The V and J ends lost 2 bases and 7 bases, in that order; junction bases with no gene match: 10. The CDR3 DNA reads as TGTGCCAGCAGTGAAAACTTAGCGGGAGGCGCGGGGACCCAGTACTTC. Residues: CASSENLAGGAGTQYF.

The chain carries TRBV2 and TRBJ1-1; 9 bases fit TRBD1. This CDR3 region has 13 residues. V gave up 7 bases and J gave up 11 bases; unmatched junction bases: 11. Looked up from germline, CDR1 is SNHLY and CDR2 is FYNNEI. CDR3 in amino acids: CASTKMTGGSAFF. DNA of the CDR3: TGTGCCAGCACAAAAATGACAGGGGGTAGCGCTTTCTTT.

The gene calls are TRBV2 and TRBJ1-5, with a possible D match to TRBD1 (5 bases). There are 14 residues in the CDR3. Germline V gives CDR1 SNHLY, CDR2 FYNNEI. V shed 6 bases and J shed 3 bases, with 12 bases lying between them. CDR3 sequence: CASSGDSFNQPQHF. The DNA of the CDR3 is TGTGCCAGCAGCGGAGACAGTTTCAATCAGCCCCAGCATTTT. The variable domain in full, with the rest retrieved from reference TRBV2 and TRBJ1-5, is EPEVTQTPSHQVTQMGQEVILRCVPISNHLYFYWYRQILGQKVEFLVSFYNNEISEKSEIFDDQFSVERPDGSNFTLKIRSTKLEDSAMYFCASSGDSFNQPQHFGDGTRLSIL.

The V and J genes are TRBV4-1 and TRBJ2-2; 8 nucleotides agree with TRBD1. The CDR3 has 15 residues. The junction had 6 bases not matched to a gene; V was cut back by 1 base and J by 8 bases. Per germline, CDR1 MGHRA and CDR2 YSYEKL. CDR3 residues: CASSQAGGRRGELFF. Here the CDR3 DNA reads TGCGCCAGCAGCCAAGCAGGGGGCCGGAGAGGGGAGCTGTTTTTT.

This chain uses TRBV3-1 (or the pseudogene TRBV3-2) with TRBJ2-3; 7 positions agree with TRBD2. Germline CDR1 reads LGHDT; CDR2 reads YNNKEL (reference sequence). This CDR3 is 15 amino acids long. V shed 1 base and J 4 bases; nucleotides not matched to a gene: 5. The DNA of the CDR3 is TGTGCCAGCAGCCAAGTAAGCGGGATAGCAGATACGCAGTATTTT. It specifies CASSQVSGIADTQYF.

This chain joins TRBV6-5 and TRBJ1-1; 8 bases align to TRBD1. CDR3 length equals 13 residues. The germline gives CDR1 MNHEY, CDR2 SVGAGI. With V trimmed by 6 bases and J by 4 bases, 4 bases remained unmatched. The CDR3 region has the DNA TGTGCCAGCAGCGCCGGGACAGGCACTGAAGCTTTCTTT. Amino acid sequence: CASSAGTGTEAFF.

The chain carries TRBV6-2 or TRBV6-3 and TRBJ2-2; 10 bases are shared with TRBD2. Germline CDR1 reads MNHEY; CDR2 reads SVGEGT. The CDR3 covers 18 residues. V was pared by 2 bases and J by 0 bases, with 6 bases of the junction left unmatched. DNA for the CDR3: TGTGCCAGCAGTTACATATACGGACTAGCGGCGAACACCGGGGAGCTGTTTTTT. Encoded protein: CASSYIYGLAANTGELFF.

The chain recombines TRBV10-2 with TRBJ2-2; 14 positions match TRBD2. V was pared by 6 bases and J by 3 bases, with 9 bases of the junction left unmatched. The germline CDR1 and CDR2 sequences are WSHSY and SAAADI. This CDR3 is built from 18 residues. CDR3 in amino acids: CASSSPGLAGEDTGELFF. The CDR3 coding sequence is TGCGCCAGCAGCAGTCCGGGACTAGCGGGAGAGGACACCGGGGAGCTGTTTTTT.

The rearrangement links TRBV11-2 to TRBJ1-2; 11 nucleotides align to TRBD1. The V and J ends lost 5 bases and 4 bases, in that order; junction bases with no gene match: 6. The V gene's germline CDR1 is SGHAT and CDR2 FQNNGV. The CDR3 length is 15 residues. CDR3 coding DNA: TGTGCCAGCAGCCCCCAGGGGACAGGGGGCTATGGCTACACCTTC. As protein: CASSPQGTGGYGYTF. Together with reference TRBV11-2 and TRBJ1-2, the CDR3 gives the full variable domain: EAGVAQSPRYKIIEKRQSVAFWCNPISGHATLYWYQQILGQGPKLLIQFQNNGVVDDSQLPKDRFSAERLKGVDSTLKIQPAKLEDSAVYLCASSPQGTGGYGYTFGSGTRLTVV.

This sequence joins TRBV6-5 and TRBJ2-1, with 8 bases lining up with TRBD2. The CDR3 contains 16 residues. The V and J ends lost 2 bases and 7 bases, in that order; junction bases with no gene match: 10. Germline CDR1 is MNHEY and CDR2 is SVGAGI. For the CDR3, the DNA is TGTGCCAGCAGTTACGGTGAGCGGGAGTTTCGAAATGAGCAGTTCTTC. It encodes CASSYGEREFRNEQFF.

The rearrangement joins TRBV12-3 or TRBV12-4 to TRBJ1-1; D not resolved. The CDR3 spans 13 residues. V lost 6 bases, J lost 6 bases, and 14 bases lay in between. The CDR3 region has the DNA TGTGCCAGCAGAATAGATGCGTACGCTGAAGCTTTCTTT. Translated, it gives CASRIDAYAEAFF.

The chain is built from TRBV11-3 and TRBJ2-1; 11 nucleotides agree with TRBD2. CDR1 and CDR2 (germline): SGHNT, YENEEA. CDR3 length: 17 residues. The V and J ends lost 5 bases and 5 bases, in that order; junction bases with no gene match: 11. The CDR3 sequence: CASSPKPRLAGNNEQFF. CDR3 nucleotide sequence: TGTGCCAGCAGCCCGAAACCCCGACTAGCGGGGAACAATGAGCAGTTCTTC.